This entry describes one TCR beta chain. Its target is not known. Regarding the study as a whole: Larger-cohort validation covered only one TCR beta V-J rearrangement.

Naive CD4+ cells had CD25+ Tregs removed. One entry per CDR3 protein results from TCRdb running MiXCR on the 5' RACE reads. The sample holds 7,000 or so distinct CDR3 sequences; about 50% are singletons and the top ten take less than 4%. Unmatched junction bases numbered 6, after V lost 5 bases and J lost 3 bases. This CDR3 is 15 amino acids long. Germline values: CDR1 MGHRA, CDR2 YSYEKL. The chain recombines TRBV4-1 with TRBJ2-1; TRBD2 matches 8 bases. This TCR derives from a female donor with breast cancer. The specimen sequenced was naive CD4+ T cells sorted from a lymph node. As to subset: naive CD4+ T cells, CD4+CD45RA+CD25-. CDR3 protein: CASSSGGGGYNEQFF. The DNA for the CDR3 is TGCGCCAGCAGCTCGGGGGGGGGCGGCTACAATGAGCAGTTCTTC.